Listed here are 23 T cell receptor beta chains from one sample, sequenced in a study of shared clonotypes between healthy human individuals. The protocol was immunoSEQ multiplex PCR, while the TCRdb copy is restricted to in-frame clones and leaves out a portion. The sample lists roughly 2.2 million clones; over 85% were seen once. Sequencing was done on a sample of naive CD4+ T cells from PBMCs. The subset: CD45RA+ positively selected. These receptors were collected from a man aged 18 to 29 in good health. Some clones in this sample may be carry-over from other donors' samples.

Notes on this clone: This sample also contains other DNA sequences that code for the same CDR3. The chain carries TRBV5-1 and TRBJ2-6; D not certain. The CDR3 is 14 amino acids. Trimming left V 6 bases short and J 0 bases short, with 7 bases between. CDR1 and CDR2 from the germline V gene are SGHRS and YFSETQ. In nucleotides, the CDR3 is TGCGCCAGCAAACCTAGCTCTGGGGCCAACGTCCTGACTTTC. This codes for CASKPSSGANVLTF.

Only a few counts were recorded for this clone. The V gene is TRBV6-1, the J gene TRBJ1-2; 7 bases align to TRBD1. Trimming removed 1 base from V and 5 bases from J; junction bases left unmatched: 7. CDR3 length: 15 residues. Germline-derived CDR1 and CDR2 are MNHNS and SASEGT. CDR3 region: CASSEEGQPFYGYTF. CDR3 DNA: TGTGCCAGCAGTGAAGAGGGACAGCCCTTTTATGGCTACACCTTC.

This clone was found once. The chain has TRBV4-2 and TRBJ1-3; D is ambiguous. Germline V gene data show CDR1 as LGHNA and CDR2 as YNFKEQ. The CDR3 is 19 amino acids. Trimming removed 0 bases at V and 1 base at J, with 19 bases between. For the CDR3, the DNA is TGTGCCAGCAGCCAAGACCATCCCGCGGCGGGCAGATCTGGAAACACCATATATTTT. This codes for CASSQDHPAAGRSGNTIYF.

The V and J genes are TRBV9 and TRBJ2-7; weak D call: TRBD1 (6 bases). Trimming took off 4 bases at V and 3 bases at J, with 14 bases between the two ends. This CDR3 is 14 amino acids long. The germline V gene encodes CDR1 SGDLS and CDR2 YYNGEE. CDR3 amino acids: CASSPQGSHYEQYF. CDR3 DNA: TGTGCCAGCAGCCCACAGGGAAGTCACTACGAGCAGTACTTC.

The chain has TRBV7-2 and TRBJ1-5; 7 bases agree with TRBD1. Trimming at V came to 5 bases and at J to 3 bases, leaving 10 bases not matched to a gene. The length of the CDR3 is 16 residues. Germline V gene sequence: CDR1 SGHTA, CDR2 FQGNSA. DNA for the CDR3: TGTGCCAGCAGCCGACAGGGAGGCGGCAACAATCAGCCCCAGCATTTT. Its protein is CASSRQGGGNNQPQHF.

A note on this clone: The sample carries other DNA sequences with the same CDR3. The V call is TRBV5-1, the J call TRBJ2-7, with TRBD1 as a possible D gene (5 bases). The CDR3 has 16 amino acids. CDR1 is SGHRS and CDR2 is YFSETQ in the germline V gene. Trimming removed 0 bases from V and 0 bases from J, with 13 bases in between. The CDR3 protein is CASSLGGTGSSYEQYF. The CDR3 nucleotides are TGCGCCAGCAGCTTGGGGGGAACAGGATCCTCCTACGAGCAGTACTTC.

This chain joins TRBV4-3 and TRBJ2-1; 7 nucleotides agree with TRBD2. V was pared by 3 bases and J by 4 bases, with 9 bases of the junction left unmatched. From germline, CDR1 is LGHNA and CDR2 YSLEER. CDR3 length equals 16 residues. The CDR3 coding sequence is TGCGCCAGCAGCCATACGGTAGCGGGCCTATACAATGAGCAGTTCTTC. Protein: CASSHTVAGLYNEQFF.

The chain links TRBV27 to TRBJ2-3; 7 nucleotides match TRBD1. Trimming at V came to 3 bases and at J to 0 bases, leaving 9 bases not matched to a gene. The CDR3 has 17 residues. Germline V CDR1 and CDR2: MNHEY, SMNVEV (reference sequence). The CDR3 protein is CASSLSWDSHSTDTQYF. The CDR3 DNA reads as TGTGCCAGCAGTTTGTCCTGGGACAGCCACAGCACAGATACGCAGTATTTT.

The chain employs TRBV28 and TRBJ1-5; D is perhaps TRBD1 (5 bases). The germline gives CDR1 MDHEN, CDR2 SYDVKM. V lost 5 bases, J lost 1 base, and 15 bases lay in between. The CDR3 contains 16 residues. This CDR3 is CASSLGGVRSNQPQHF. CDR3 bases: TGTGCCAGCAGTCTGGGGGGGGTTCGGAGCAATCAGCCCCAGCATTTT. Full variable domain (outside the CDR3, taken from reference TRBV28 and TRBJ1-5): DVKVTQSSRYLVKRTGEKVFLECVQDMDHENMFWYRQDPGLGLRLIYFSYDVKMKEKGDIPEGYSVSREKKERFSLILESASTNQTSMYLCASSLGGVRSNQPQHFGDGTRLSIL.

V gene TRBV7-3 combines with J gene TRBJ1-1; 8 nucleotides line up with TRBD1. After removal of 7 bases from V and 4 bases from J, the junction contained 5 bases not matched to a gene. The length of the CDR3 is 13 residues. Germline V gene sequence: CDR1 SGHTA, CDR2 FQGTGA. Here the CDR3 reads CASKDRASTEAFF. CDR3 bases: TGTGCCAGCAAGGACAGGGCGAGCACTGAAGCTTTCTTT.

The chain is built from TRBV30 and TRBJ2-1; 13 bases match TRBD2. This CDR3 region has 14 residues. Germline V lookup: CDR1 GTSNPN, CDR2 SVGIG (reference sequence). Trimming cost V 3 bases and J 10 bases; bases outside gene matches: 6. Written as DNA, the CDR3 is TGTGCCTGGAGAGGACTAGCGGGAGTTACCGAGCAGTTCTTC. Translated, it gives CAWRGLAGVTEQFF.

The CDR3 here is CASSPTGLGTYEQYF. The CDR3 DNA sequence: TGTGCCAGCAGCCCTACGGGGTTGGGCACCTACGAGCAGTACTTC. The V and J genes are TRBV27 and TRBJ2-7, with TRBD2 as a possible D gene (5 bases). This CDR3 region has 15 residues. Germline V lookup: CDR1 MNHEY, CDR2 SMNVEV (reference sequence). The ends were cut back, 6 bases at V and 2 bases at J, with 17 bases in the middle.

The J gene is TRBJ2-7, the V gene TRBV11-3; D gene uncertain. Trimming stripped 6 bases from V and 9 bases from J, with 15 bases between. CDR1 SGHNT and CDR2 YENEEA come from the germline V gene. CDR3 length: 12 residues. CDR3 in DNA: TGTGCCAGCAGACCCATAGCACCCCGGCAGTACTTC. It encodes CASRPIAPRQYF.

The chain joins TRBV6-1 to TRBJ1-2; 7 bases fit TRBD1. The CDR3 is 17 residues long. CDR1 is MNHNS and CDR2 is SASEGT in the germline V gene. V lost 2 bases, J lost 4 bases, and 13 bases stayed unmatched. Here the CDR3 DNA reads TGTGCCAGCAGTGAACGGGGGGAAAGGACAGGAGGCTATGGCTACACCTTC. This gives the protein CASSERGERTGGYGYTF.

This sequence joins TRBV28 and TRBJ2-1; 9 bases map to TRBD1. Germline V CDR1 and CDR2: MDHEN, SYDVKM. The V and J ends lost 2 bases and 7 bases, in that order; junction bases with no gene match: 9. The CDR3 consists of 16 residues. CDR3 protein: CASSLGGTGHLNEQFF. The CDR3 nucleotides are TGTGCCAGCAGTTTAGGCGGGACAGGGCACTTGAATGAGCAGTTCTTC. The whole variable domain, filled in from reference TRBV28 and TRBJ2-1, reads DVKVTQSSRYLVKRTGEKVFLECVQDMDHENMFWYRQDPGLGLRLIYFSYDVKMKEKGDIPEGYSVSREKKERFSLILESASTNQTSMYLCASSLGGTGHLNEQFFGPGTRLTVL.

The rearrangement links TRBV29-1 to TRBJ2-4, with 7 positions matching TRBD1. Germline loops: CDR1 SQVTM, CDR2 ANQGSEA. The CDR3 covers 13 residues. With 1 base clipped from V and 4 bases from J, the junction kept 1 base outside the gene matches. The CDR3 coding sequence is TGCAGCGTTGAAGGGACAGGAAAAAACATTCAGTACTTC. It specifies CSVEGTGKNIQYF. Filled out from reference TRBV29-1 and TRBJ2-4, the complete variable domain reads SAVISQKPSRDICQRGTSLTIQCQVDSQVTMMFWYRQQPGQSLTLIATANQGSEATYESGFVIDKFPISRPNLTFSTLTVSNMSPEDSSIYLCSVEGTGKNIQYFGAGTRLSVL.

About this clone itself: Within the sample, other DNA sequences also encode this same CDR3. The CDR3 reads CASSLGPRSYEQYF. In DNA form, the CDR3 reads TGCGCCAGCAGCTTGGGGCCGCGATCCTACGAGCAGTACTTC. The J gene is TRBJ2-7, the V gene TRBV5-1; the D is unclear. Trimming cost V 0 bases and J 1 base, with 8 bases left between them. Germline V CDR1 and CDR2: SGHRS, YFSETQ. CDR3 length equals 14 residues.

This clone was detected only a few times. The chain links TRBV7-3 to TRBJ2-2; D gene uncertain. The V end was cut by 2 bases, the J end by 2 bases, with 6 bases between. This CDR3 contains 14 residues. Germline V gene data show CDR1 as SGHTA and CDR2 as FQGTGA. CDR3 protein: CASSLGYNTGELFF. Here the CDR3 DNA reads TGTGCCAGCAGCTTAGGCTATAACACCGGGGAGCTGTTTTTT.

This chain joins TRBV27 and TRBJ1-1, with 8 bases matching TRBD1. From germline, CDR1 is MNHEY and CDR2 SMNVEV (reference sequence). The trim removed 4 bases at V and 1 base at J, leaving 23 bases unmatched. The CDR3 length is 21 residues. The CDR3, as DNA: TGTGCCAGCAGTTCAAAAAGCCCTCTTGGCAGGGGGCTCCCACCGAACACTGAAGCTTTCTTT. Translating it yields CASSSKSPLGRGLPPNTEAFF.

The rearrangement uses TRBV15 and TRBJ2-7; 9 bases are a match to TRBD2. Germline CDR1 is LNHNV and CDR2 is YYDKDF (reference sequence). The CDR3 runs 16 residues. V lost 5 bases to trimming and J lost 2 bases; unmatched junction nucleotides: 10. The CDR3 region is CATSRPGGRDPYEQYF. The CDR3 coding sequence is TGTGCCACCAGCCGCCCTGGCGGGAGGGATCCCTACGAGCAGTACTTC.

V usage is TRBV27 and J usage is TRBJ2-1; 12 nucleotides match TRBD2. With V trimmed by 7 bases and J by 4 bases, 5 bases remained unmatched. In germline, CDR1 is MNHEY, CDR2 SMNVEV (reference sequence). CDR3 length equals 15 residues. CDR3 region: CASTILAGGYNEQFF. In DNA form, the CDR3 reads TGTGCCAGCACTATACTAGCGGGAGGTTACAATGAGCAGTTCTTC.

This clone was found once. This chain uses TRBV25-1 with TRBJ2-2, with 9 bases aligning to TRBD2. The V and J ends lost 0 bases and 4 bases, in that order; junction bases with no gene match: 6. This CDR3 is built from 17 residues. From germline, CDR1 is MGHDK and CDR2 SYGVNS. CDR3 sequence reads: CASSEYVAGVGTGELFF. Here the CDR3 DNA reads TGTGCCAGCAGTGAATACGTAGCGGGAGTTGGCACCGGGGAGCTGTTTTTT.

This chain's CDR3 is CAISEETGTFGTDTQYF. DNA of the CDR3: TGTGCCATCAGTGAGGAAACGGGTACATTCGGCACAGATACGCAGTATTTT. The chain couples TRBV10-3 to TRBJ2-3; D is ambiguous. V was trimmed by 2 bases and J by 1 base, leaving 16 bases between them. This CDR3 has 17 amino acids. Germline CDR1 is ENHRY and CDR2 is SYGVKD.